This T cell receptor beta chain was observed in a study of shared clonotypes between healthy human individuals. Sequencing was performed on unsorted PBMC DNA using ten immunoSEQ deep assay plates. Original methodology: ImmunoSEQ gave junction-only sequences without quality scores, so filtering differed. The protocol was immunoSEQ multiplex PCR, while the TCRdb copy is restricted to in-frame clones and leaves out a portion. The V and J calls and clone size are taken from that table; D and trimming were inferred from the DNA. Among more than 450,000 clones listed, 79% were seen once. A note on this clone: Its antigen is unknown.

CDR1 and CDR2 (germline): MNHEY, SVGAGI. The CDR3 is made up of 15 amino acids. Trimming stripped 0 bases from V and 5 bases from J, with 14 bases between. General study results and limits: Enrolling few donors narrowed the genetic and exposure-history diversity that was represented. Only blood underwent sampling, and tissue repertoires likely differ.

Sequenced sample: PBMCs. The genes are TRBV6-5 and TRBJ2-7; D may correspond to TRBD1 or TRBD2 (5 bases each). The sequence came from a middle-aged woman in good health. Some clones in this sample may be carry-over from other donors' samples. The CDR3 DNA is TGTGCCAGCAGTTACTCCCGGGCAGGGACCCACGAGCAGTACTTC. Translation: CASSYSRAGTHEQYF.